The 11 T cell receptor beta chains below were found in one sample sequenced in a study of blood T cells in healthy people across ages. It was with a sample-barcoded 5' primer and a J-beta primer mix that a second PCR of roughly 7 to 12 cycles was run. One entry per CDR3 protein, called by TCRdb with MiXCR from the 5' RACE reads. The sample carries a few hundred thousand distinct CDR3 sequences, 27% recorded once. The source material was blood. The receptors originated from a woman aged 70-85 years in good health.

CDR3 protein: CASSQGSPGETQYF. In nucleotides, the CDR3 is TGCGCCAGCAGCCAAGGTTCCCCGGGAGAGACCCAGTACTTC. This chain uses TRBV4-1 with TRBJ2-5, with D hard to call. CDR1 is MGHRA, CDR2 YSYEKL, per germline. Trimming left V 1 base short and J 4 bases short, with 10 bases between. The CDR3 runs to 14 residues.

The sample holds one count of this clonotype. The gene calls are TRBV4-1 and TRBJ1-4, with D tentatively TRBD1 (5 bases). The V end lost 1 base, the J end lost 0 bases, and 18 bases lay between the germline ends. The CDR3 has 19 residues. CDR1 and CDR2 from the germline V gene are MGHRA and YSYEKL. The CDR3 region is CASSQGTRGAPATNEKLFF. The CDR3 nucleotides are TGCGCCAGCAGCCAAGGGACCCGAGGGGCACCGGCAACTAATGAAAAACTGTTTTTT.

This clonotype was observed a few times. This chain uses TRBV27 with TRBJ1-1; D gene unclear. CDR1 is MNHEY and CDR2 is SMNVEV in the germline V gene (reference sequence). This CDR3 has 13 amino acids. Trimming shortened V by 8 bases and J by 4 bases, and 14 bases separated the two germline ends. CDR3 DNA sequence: TGTGCCAGCCGCGGAAATTTGGGCACTGAAGCTTTCTTT. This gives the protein CASRGNLGTEAFF.

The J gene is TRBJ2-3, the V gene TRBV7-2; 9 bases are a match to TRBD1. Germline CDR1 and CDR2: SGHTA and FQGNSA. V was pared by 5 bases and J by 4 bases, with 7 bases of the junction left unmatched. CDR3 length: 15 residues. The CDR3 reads CASSPGQGRADTQYF. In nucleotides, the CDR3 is TGTGCCAGCAGCCCGGGACAGGGAAGGGCAGATACGCAGTATTTT.

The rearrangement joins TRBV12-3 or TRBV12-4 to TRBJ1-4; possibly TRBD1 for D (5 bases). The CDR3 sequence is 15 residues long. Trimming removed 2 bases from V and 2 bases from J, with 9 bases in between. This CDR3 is CASSLSRGTNEKLFF. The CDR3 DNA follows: TGTGCCAGCAGTTTATCCCGGGGCACTAATGAAAAACTGTTTTTT.

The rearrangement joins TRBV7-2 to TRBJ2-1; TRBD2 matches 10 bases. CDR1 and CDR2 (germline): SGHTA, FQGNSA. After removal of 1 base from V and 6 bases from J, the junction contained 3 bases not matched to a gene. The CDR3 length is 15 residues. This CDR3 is CASSLVAGGSNEQFF. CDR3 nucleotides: TGTGCCAGCAGCTTAGTAGCGGGGGGTTCCAATGAGCAGTTCTTC.

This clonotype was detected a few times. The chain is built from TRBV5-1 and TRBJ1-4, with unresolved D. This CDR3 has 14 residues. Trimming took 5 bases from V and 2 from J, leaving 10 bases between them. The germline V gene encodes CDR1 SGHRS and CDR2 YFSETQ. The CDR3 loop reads CASREQPTNEKLFF. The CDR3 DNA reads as TGCGCCAGCAGGGAACAACCGACTAATGAAAAACTGTTTTTT. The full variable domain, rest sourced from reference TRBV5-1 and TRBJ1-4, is KAGVTQTPRYLIKTRGQQVTLSCSPISGHRSVSWYQQTPGQGLQFLFEYFSETQRNKGNFPGRFSGRQFSNSRSEMNVSTLELGDSALYLCASREQPTNEKLFFGSGTQLSVL.

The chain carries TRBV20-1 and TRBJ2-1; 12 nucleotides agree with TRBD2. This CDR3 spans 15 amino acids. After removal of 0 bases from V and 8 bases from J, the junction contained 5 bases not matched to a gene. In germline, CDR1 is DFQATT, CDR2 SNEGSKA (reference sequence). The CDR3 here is CSARDRTSGADEQFF. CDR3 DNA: TGCAGTGCTAGAGATAGGACTAGCGGGGCGGATGAGCAGTTCTTC.

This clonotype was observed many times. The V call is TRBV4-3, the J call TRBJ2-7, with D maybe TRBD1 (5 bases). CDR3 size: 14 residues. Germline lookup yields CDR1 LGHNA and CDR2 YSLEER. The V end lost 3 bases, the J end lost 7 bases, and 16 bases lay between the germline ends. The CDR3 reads CASSQLGARGEQYF. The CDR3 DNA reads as TGCGCCAGCAGCCAGTTAGGGGCGCGAGGAGAGCAGTACTTC.

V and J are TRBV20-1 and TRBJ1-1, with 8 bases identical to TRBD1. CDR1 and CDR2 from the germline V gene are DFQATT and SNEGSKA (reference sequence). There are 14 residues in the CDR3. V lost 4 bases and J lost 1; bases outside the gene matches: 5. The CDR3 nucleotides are TGCAGTGCTACCAAGACAGGGGCGAACACTGAAGCTTTCTTT. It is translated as CSATKTGANTEAFF.

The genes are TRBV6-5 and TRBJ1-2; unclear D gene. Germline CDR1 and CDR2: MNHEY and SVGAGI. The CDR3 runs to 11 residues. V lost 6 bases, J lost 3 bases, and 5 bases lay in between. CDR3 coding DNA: TGTGCCAGCAGAAGGGACTATGGCTACACCTTC. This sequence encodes CASRRDYGYTF.